The rows below give T cell receptor beta chains drawn from one sample of a study of sequential checkpoint blockade in melanoma. Repertoires were generated with immunoSEQ multiplex PCR, while TCRdb's copy carries only in-frame clones and drops some. This table holds 25,000 to 30,000 clones, roughly 80% found once. The sample here was CD8+ T cells sorted from blood (inferred from file names), taken from a patient given nivolumab and ipilimumab in sequence. The source is a human donor with melanoma. Both conserved end residues are part of each CDR3. D genes are given only for firm matches. Some rows mark clone size as missing; the rest say once, few, many or name a class of expanded clone.

V gene: TRBV7-3; D gene: TRBD2; J gene: TRBJ2-1; clone size: .; CDR3 DNA: TGTGCCAGCAGCTTAGCGGGAGGGCCCAACAATGAGCAGTTCTTC; CDR3 protein: CASSLAGGPNNEQFF
V gene: TRBV25-1; D gene: .; J gene: TRBJ2-5; clone size: few; CDR3 DNA: TGTGCCAGCAGTGTAGGGCAGGGGGAGACCCAGTACTTC; CDR3 protein: CASSVGQGETQYF
V gene: TRBV4-3; D gene: TRBD1; J gene: TRBJ2-2; clone size: .; CDR3 DNA: TGCGCCAGCAGCCCGGGACAGGGGTCCGGGGAGCTGTTTTTT; CDR3 protein: CASSPGQGSGELFF
V gene: TRBV5-6; D gene: .; J gene: TRBJ1-3; clone size: few; CDR3 DNA: TGTGCCAGCAGCGCTGGGGGGGGTGCCTACTCTGGAAACACCATATATTTT; CDR3 protein: CASSAGGGAYSGNTIYF
V gene: TRBV5-4; D gene: .; J gene: TRBJ2-7; clone size: .; CDR3 DNA: TGTGCCAGCAGCCCCCTTATGAGCGGCACCTACGAGCAGTACTTC; CDR3 protein: CASSPLMSGTYEQYF
V gene: TRBV7-2; D gene: .; J gene: TRBJ1-2; clone size: .; CDR3 DNA: TGTGCCAGCACCGATTCCCGGGATGACTATGGCTACACCTTC; CDR3 protein: CASTDSRDDYGYTF
V gene: TRBV4-2; D gene: TRBD1; J gene: TRBJ2-2; clone size: few; CDR3 DNA: TGTGCCAGCAGCCAAGGGGACAGGGACACCGGGGAGCTGTTTTTT; CDR3 protein: CASSQGDRDTGELFF
V gene: TRBV9; D gene: TRBD2; J gene: TRBJ2-1; clone size: once; CDR3 DNA: TGTGCCAGCAGCGGAGGCGGGGGGTCTGAGCAGTTCTTC; CDR3 protein: CASSGGGGSEQFF
V gene: TRBV6-1; D gene: .; J gene: TRBJ2-7; clone size: few; CDR3 DNA: TGTGCCAGCAGTACCCCGGGTCACTCCTACGAGCAGTACTTC; CDR3 protein: CASSTPGHSYEQYF
V gene: TRBV6-6; D gene: .; J gene: TRBJ1-1; clone size: few; CDR3 DNA: TGTGCCAGCAGTTACTCGAGCTCGACTGAAGCTTTCTTT; CDR3 protein: CASSYSSSTEAFF
V gene: TRBV7-3; D gene: TRBD1; J gene: TRBJ2-1; clone size: .; CDR3 DNA: TGTGCCAGCACCCCGACTGTTGGGACAGGGTACAATGAGCAGTTCTTC; CDR3 protein: CASTPTVGTGYNEQFF
V gene: TRBV2; D gene: TRBD1; J gene: TRBJ2-7; clone size: .; CDR3 DNA: TGTGCCAGCAAAGCGGGACAGGGACTTCCTTTAGAGCAGTACTTC; CDR3 protein: CASKAGQGLPLEQYF
V gene: TRBV4-2; D gene: TRBD1; J gene: TRBJ2-7; clone size: .; CDR3 DNA: TGTGCCAGCAGCCAAGAAGGGGGCGAGGGCTCCTACGAGCAGTACTTC; CDR3 protein: CASSQEGGEGSYEQYF
V gene: TRBV2; D gene: TRBD1; J gene: TRBJ2-7; clone size: .; CDR3 DNA: TGTGCCAGCAGTGGAACCGGGACAGGGGTAGAGGAGCAGTACTTC; CDR3 protein: CASSGTGTGVEEQYF
V gene: TRBV28; D gene: .; J gene: TRBJ2-1; clone size: .; CDR3 DNA: TGTGCCAGCAGTTCCCCCGACTCTCGTAGTGGGTACAATGAGCAGTTCTTC; CDR3 protein: CASSSPDSRSGYNEQFF
V gene: TRBV19; D gene: .; J gene: TRBJ1-1; clone size: .; CDR3 DNA: TGTGCCACGACCCAGGGAAACACTGAAGCTTTCTTT; CDR3 protein: CATTQGNTEAFF
V gene: TRBV11-2; D gene: TRBD2; J gene: TRBJ2-7; clone size: .; CDR3 DNA: TGTGCCAGCAAGACTAGCAGCTACGAGCAGTACTTC; CDR3 protein: CASKTSSYEQYF
V gene: TRBV19; D gene: .; J gene: TRBJ1-3; clone size: few; CDR3 DNA: TGTGCCAGTAGAAGGAGTTCTGGAAACACCATATATTTT; CDR3 protein: CASRRSSGNTIYF
V gene: TRBV19; D gene: TRBD2; J gene: TRBJ2-1; clone size: .; CDR3 DNA: TGTGCCAGTACTGGACTAGCGGGAGTTGGGGAGCAGTTCTTC; CDR3 protein: CASTGLAGVGEQFF
V gene: TRBV7-2; D gene: TRBD1; J gene: TRBJ1-2; clone size: many; CDR3 DNA: TGTGCCAGCAACCACGGACAGGGGATGAACTATGGCTACACCTTC; CDR3 protein: CASNHGQGMNYGYTF
V gene: TRBV7-9; D gene: TRBD1; J gene: TRBJ2-1; clone size: few; CDR3 DNA: TGTGCCACTATTCCTGAGGACAGGAACAATGAGCAGTTCTTC; CDR3 protein: CATIPEDRNNEQFF
V gene: TRBV19; D gene: TRBD1; J gene: TRBJ2-1; clone size: few; CDR3 DNA: TGTGCCAGTAGCTTGGGACAGGGGGCAAAGGATGAGCAGTTCTTC; CDR3 protein: CASSLGQGAKDEQFF
V gene: TRBV5-5; D gene: .; J gene: TRBJ1-2; clone size: .; CDR3 DNA: TGTGCCAGCAGCCCACGGGGGTCTGGCTACACCTTC; CDR3 protein: CASSPRGSGYTF
V gene: TRBV2; D gene: TRBD2; J gene: TRBJ2-1; clone size: .; CDR3 DNA: TGTGCCAGCAGTGGGACTAGCGGCCCCAATGAGCAGTTCTTC; CDR3 protein: CASSGTSGPNEQFF
V gene: TRBV21-1; D gene: .; J gene: TRBJ2-1; clone size: .; CDR3 DNA: TGTGCCAGCAGCAAACCAGCAGCCAAGCGGGGGACTTACAATGAGCAGTTCTTC; CDR3 protein: CASSKPAAKRGTYNEQFF
V gene: TRBV4-2; D gene: TRBD2; J gene: TRBJ2-7; clone size: once; CDR3 DNA: TGTGCCAGCAGCCAAGTAATCCGGACTAGCGGGGACTACGAGCAGTACTTC; CDR3 protein: CASSQVIRTSGDYEQYF
V gene: TRBV27; D gene: .; J gene: TRBJ2-1; clone size: .; CDR3 DNA: TGTGCCAGCAGTTTTGGAGTGGCTTTTGATGAGCAGTTCTTC; CDR3 protein: CASSFGVAFDEQFF
V gene: TRBV4-2; D gene: TRBD1; J gene: TRBJ1-1; clone size: .; CDR3 DNA: TGTGCCAGCAGCCGGGGGACAGATGAAGCTTTCTTT; CDR3 protein: CASSRGTDEAFF
V gene: TRBV28; D gene: .; J gene: TRBJ2-1; clone size: .; CDR3 DNA: TGTGCCAGCAGTTTTTCCAGGTATAACAATGAGCAGTTCTTC; CDR3 protein: CASSFSRYNNEQFF
V gene: TRBV29-1; D gene: TRBD1; J gene: TRBJ2-3; clone size: .; CDR3 DNA: TGCAGCGTTGAAGGTGGGACAGGTGGGACAGATACGCAGTATTTT; CDR3 protein: CSVEGGTGGTDTQYF
V gene: TRBV6-4; D gene: .; J gene: TRBJ2-2; clone size: once; CDR3 DNA: TGTGCCAGCAGCCCCATTCGGGGGAGCTCCACCGGGGAGCTGTTTTTT; CDR3 protein: CASSPIRGSSTGELFF
V gene: TRBV4-1; D gene: TRBD1; J gene: TRBJ2-7; clone size: .; CDR3 DNA: TGCGCCAGCAGCCAGGCAAGACAGGGAATCTCCTACGAGCAGTACTTC; CDR3 protein: CASSQARQGISYEQYF
V gene: TRBV19; D gene: .; J gene: TRBJ2-1; clone size: once; CDR3 DNA: TGTGCCAGTAGTATCGCTAGTCCCAATGAGCAGTTCTTC; CDR3 protein: CASSIASPNEQFF
V gene: TRBV29-1; D gene: .; J gene: TRBJ2-1; clone size: .; CDR3 DNA: TGCAGCGGACTAGGGATCAATGAGCAGTTCTTC; CDR3 protein: CSGLGINEQFF
V gene: TRBV4-1; D gene: .; J gene: TRBJ1-2; clone size: few; CDR3 DNA: TGCGCCAGCGGGCCACAAAGTAGCAGGACAGATGGCTACACCTTC; CDR3 protein: CASGPQSSRTDGYTF
V gene: TRBV4-3; D gene: TRBD1; J gene: TRBJ2-7; clone size: .; CDR3 DNA: TGCGCCAGCAGCCAAGGACAGGGGAATCCCTACGAGCAGTACTTC; CDR3 protein: CASSQGQGNPYEQYF
V gene: TRBV28; D gene: .; J gene: TRBJ2-2; clone size: .; CDR3 DNA: TGTGCCAGCAGTTGGACAGTCTTCACCGGGGAGCTGTTTTTT; CDR3 protein: CASSWTVFTGELFF
V gene: TRBV6-5; D gene: .; J gene: TRBJ2-7; clone size: once; CDR3 DNA: TGTGCCAGCAGTTTGACACCTACCTACGAGCAGTACTTC; CDR3 protein: CASSLTPTYEQYF
V gene: TRBV28; D gene: .; J gene: TRBJ1-1; clone size: .; CDR3 DNA: TGTGCCAGCAGCCTGCTTGGGGGGAGGGACACTGAAGCTCTCTTT; CDR3 protein: CASSLLGGRDTEALF
V gene: TRBV27; D gene: .; J gene: TRBJ1-1; clone size: .; CDR3 DNA: TGTGCCAGCAGTTTATCAGGGGTAGGGACTGAAGCTTTCTTT; CDR3 protein: CASSLSGVGTEAFF
V gene: TRBV10-3; D gene: .; J gene: TRBJ2-2; clone size: .; CDR3 DNA: TGTGCCATCAGGGGGCAGTCCGGGGAGCTGTTTTTT; CDR3 protein: CAIRGQSGELFF
V gene: TRBV7-9; D gene: TRBD1; J gene: TRBJ1-4; clone size: once; CDR3 DNA: TGTGCCAGCAGCTCCCCTTGGACAGGCTCTGAGAAACTGTTTTTT; CDR3 protein: CASSSPWTGSEKLFF
V gene: TRBV9; D gene: .; J gene: TRBJ2-7; clone size: .; CDR3 DNA: TGTGCCAGCAGCGCAGGGAATCGCGAGCAGTACTTC; CDR3 protein: CASSAGNREQYF
V gene: TRBV9; D gene: .; J gene: TRBJ2-3; clone size: .; CDR3 DNA: TGTGCCAGCAGCCCAGCTGGGGCAGGGATAACAGATACGCAGTATTTT; CDR3 protein: CASSPAGAGITDTQYF
V gene: TRBV5-7; D gene: .; J gene: TRBJ1-2; clone size: .; CDR3 DNA: TGTGCCAGCAGCGACCCCCAGGGGTCCCAAAATGGCTACACCTTC; CDR3 protein: CASSDPQGSQNGYTF
V gene: TRBV6-5; D gene: .; J gene: TRBJ2-7; clone size: few; CDR3 DNA: TGTGCCAGCAGTTACAGGGGTTCGGGTGAGCAGTACTTC; CDR3 protein: CASSYRGSGEQYF
V gene: TRBV29-1; D gene: .; J gene: TRBJ2-1; clone size: .; CDR3 DNA: TGCAGCGTTGAACCAGGGGCGATAAATGAGCAGTTCTTC; CDR3 protein: CSVEPGAINEQFF
V gene: TRBV29-1; D gene: TRBD1; J gene: TRBJ2-5; clone size: .; CDR3 DNA: TGCAGCGTGACAGGGAATGGGGAGACCCAGTACTTC; CDR3 protein: CSVTGNGETQYF
V gene: TRBV4-3; D gene: TRBD2; J gene: TRBJ2-7; clone size: .; CDR3 DNA: TGCGCCAGCAGCCTCATAGGTAGCGGGAGCTCCTACGAGCAGTACTTC; CDR3 protein: CASSLIGSGSSYEQYF
V gene: TRBV30; D gene: .; J gene: TRBJ2-7; clone size: .; CDR3 DNA: TGTGCCTGGAGTGTGAGGCTAAACTACGAGCAGTACTTC; CDR3 protein: CAWSVRLNYEQYF